This paragraph reports one TCR beta chain. The target antigen is unknown. Germline V gene sequence: CDR1 SGHAT, CDR2 FQNNGV. The CDR3 is 15 residues long. V shed 3 bases and J shed 2 bases, with 11 bases lying between them. The data were taken from a study of shared clonotypes between healthy human individuals. In the study overall: Donors were two women and a few men aged 18 to 49. Three CD4 naive, three CD4 memory, two CD8 naive and one CD8 memory plate were used per donor.

Generated by immunoSEQ multiplex PCR, the TCRdb table keeps only in-frame clones and is missing some. The repertoire has hundreds of thousands of clones, just over 95% of them found once; the top ten carry about 0.21%. Regarding the study as a whole: An effect of sequencing depth on clonotype sharing among donors was expected.

Naive CD8 cells lacked CD45RO and underwent positive selection for CCR7, leaving out terminally differentiated effector memory CD45RA+ cells. The study drew its donors from healthy HIV-negative adults without recent acute infections or vaccinations. The receptor comes from a man between 25 and 39 years old in good health. The chain uses TRBV11-2 and TRBJ2-1; D perhaps matches TRBD2 (6 bases). Sequenced material: naive CD8+ T cells sorted from blood. The CDR3 region has the DNA TGTGCCAGCAGCTTCGGCGGGATTCCCTACAATGAGCAGTTCTTC. Its protein product is CASSFGGIPYNEQFF.